The clone carrying this TCR beta chain has at least ten counts. The data stem from a study of spatial heterogeneity in lung cancer. On the study more broadly: Beta-chain sequences were consistently detected more often than alpha-chain sequences.

Per the germline V gene, CDR1 is MDHEN and CDR2 is SYDVKM. The CDR3 runs to 14 residues. Trimming removed 8 bases at V and 2 bases at J, with 10 bases between. Time point here: sample taken at primary tumor resection. TCR cDNA molecules were tagged individually, and each one carried a unique molecular identifier. Using its own MiXCR run on the 5' RACE reads, TCRdb lists one record per CDR3 protein. This repertoire shows 20,000 to 25,000 distinct CDR3 sequences, 4.6% found once; its top ten account for 7% to 8.5%. The source material was PBMCs, sampled at surgery. The gene calls are TRBV28 and TRBJ2-6, with D possibly matching TRBD1 (6 bases). This receptor was taken from a male donor with early-stage non-small cell lung cancer. CDR3 sequence reads: CASQGIAGANVLTF. As DNA, the CDR3 is TGTGCCAGCCAGGGGATAGCTGGGGCCAACGTCCTGACTTTC.